The 9 T cell receptor beta chains listed next were all sequenced from one sample in a study of cytomegalovirus exposure and HLA in healthy donors. Vbeta (60) and Jbeta (13) primers were used in the PCR. Sequencing used immunoSEQ multiplex PCR; TCRdb keeps in-frame clones, though not all of them. Seen here are around 130,000 clones, about 80% observed once, and the top ten hold 1.5%. The sample taken for sequencing was PBMCs. The origin of the receptors is a woman in her late teens or twenties in good health and CMV-seronegative.

This chain uses TRBV28 with TRBJ1-2; D unclear. Trimming took 3 bases from V and 7 from J, leaving 21 bases between them. Germline assignment: CDR1 MDHEN and CDR2 SYDVKM. The CDR3 extends over 16 amino acids. CDR3: CASSLVRVWAPGGYTF. The CDR3 DNA reads TGTGCCAGCAGTTTGGTGCGGGTCTGGGCCCCCGGTGGCTACACCTTC.

This clone was counted only a few times. The rearrangement joins TRBV29-1 to TRBJ1-5; D is perhaps TRBD1 (6 bases). Trimming stripped 4 bases from V and 6 bases from J, with 10 bases between. CDR3 size: 12 residues. The germline gives CDR1 SQVTM, CDR2 ANQGSEA. CDR3 loop: CSVGQEGQPQHF. CDR3 nucleotides: TGCAGCGTTGGACAGGAAGGTCAGCCCCAGCATTTT. The whole variable domain, filled in from reference TRBV29-1 and TRBJ1-5, reads SAVISQKPSRDICQRGTSLTIQCQVDSQVTMMFWYRQQPGQSLTLIATANQGSEATYESGFVIDKFPISRPNLTFSTLTVSNMSPEDSSIYLCSVGQEGQPQHFGDGTRLSIL.

This clone was counted between two and nine times. Written as DNA, the CDR3 is TGTGCCAGCAGCCAAACCCCAGGGGGTGTTAATGAAAAACTGTTTTTT. It encodes CASSQTPGGVNEKLFF. The chain is built from TRBV11-2 and TRBJ1-4, with 7 bases matching TRBD1. Germline trimming cut 5 bases from V and 4 bases from J; bases unmatched to any gene: 10. The CDR3 consists of 16 residues. Germline V gene sequence: CDR1 SGHAT, CDR2 FQNNGV.

V gene TRBV10-3 combines with J gene TRBJ1-2; TRBD1 is a possible D gene (6 bases). Germline assignment: CDR1 ENHRY and CDR2 SYGVKD. The CDR3 has 11 amino acids. V was pared by 7 bases and J by 13 bases, with 16 bases between. CDR3 DNA sequence: TGTGCCATCAAGGGCGAGGGGGAAGCCACCTTC. Amino acids: CAIKGEGEATF.

The rearrangement uses TRBV5-4 and TRBJ2-7; 12 bases match TRBD2. The V segment lost 5 bases and the J segment 7 bases; nucleotides outside the gene matches: 10. Germline loops: CDR1 SGHNT, CDR2 YYREEE (reference sequence). The CDR3 has 15 amino acids. CDR3 sequence: CASRARTSGAGEQYF. The CDR3 bases are TGTGCCAGCAGGGCTAGGACTAGCGGGGCCGGGGAGCAGTACTTC.

The J gene is TRBJ2-7, the V gene TRBV18; D call uncertain. Germline V CDR1 and CDR2: KGHSH, LQKENI. V gave up 10 bases and J gave up 2 bases, with 9 bases separating them. The CDR3 contains 11 residues. In nucleotides, the CDR3 is TGTGCCACCAGAGACACCTACGAGCAGTACTTC. Its protein is CATRDTYEQYF.

This clone was seen a handful of times. The chain joins TRBV29-1 to TRBJ2-7; the match to TRBD1 covers 7 bases. The V gene end was trimmed by 6 bases and the J gene end by 6 bases; junction bases not matched to a gene: 20. The CDR3 totals 16 residues. Germline V lookup: CDR1 SQVTM, CDR2 ANQGSEA. CDR3 region: CSVCLGTENDRGEQYF. The CDR3 nucleotides are TGCAGCGTCTGTCTGGGGACAGAAAACGATCGGGGCGAGCAGTACTTC.

This chain joins TRBV5-6 and TRBJ1-1; the match to TRBD1 covers 10 bases. CDR3 length: 15 amino acids. The V and J ends lost 0 bases and 7 bases, in that order; junction bases with no gene match: 6. The germline V gene encodes CDR1 SGHDT and CDR2 YYEEEE. The CDR3 region has the DNA TGTGCCAGCAGCTTGGGACAGGGGGCGCAAGGTGAAGCTTTCTTT. This gives the protein CASSLGQGAQGEAFF.

V and J are TRBV6-1 and TRBJ2-1, with 7 bases aligning to TRBD2. Germline V lookup: CDR1 MNHNS, CDR2 SASEGT. The CDR3 consists of 15 residues. With 3 bases clipped from V and 6 bases from J, the junction kept 8 bases outside the gene matches. The CDR3 sequence: CASSDHSGGGNEQFF. The CDR3 DNA follows: TGTGCCAGCAGTGATCACTCGGGCGGGGGCAATGAGCAGTTCTTC.